The 17 T cell receptor beta chains given below trace back to one sample, sequenced in a study of shared clonotypes between healthy human individuals. Here immunoSEQ multiplex PCR was the method, and the copy in TCRdb shows in-frame clones only, minus some. This table has 730,000 or so clones, roughly 78% appearing once. Sequenced input: memory CD4+ T cells sorted from blood. Documented subset: CD45RA-negative fraction. The receptors come from a woman aged 30 to 39 in good health.

The table lists this clone with a few counts. This chain joins TRBV30 and TRBJ2-1, with 11 bases lining up with TRBD2. With 0 bases clipped from V and 6 bases from J, the junction kept 7 bases outside the gene matches. CDR1 is GTSNPN, CDR2 SVGIG, per germline (reference sequence). This CDR3 contains 16 residues. CDR3 in amino acids: CAWSVVGTSGSNEQFF. The CDR3 DNA is TGTGCCTGGAGTGTAGTGGGAACTAGCGGGAGCAATGAGCAGTTCTTC. Full variable domain (missing parts from reference TRBV30 and TRBJ2-1): SQTIHQWPATLVQPVGSPLSLECTVEGTSNPNLYWYRQAAGRGLQLLFYSVGIGQISSEVPQNLSASRPQDRQFILSSKKLLLSDSGFYLCAWSVVGTSGSNEQFFGPGTRLTVL.

The rearrangement uses TRBV2 and TRBJ2-2; perhaps TRBD1 as D (6 bases). V dropped 6 bases and J dropped 3 bases, with 8 bases sitting between them. CDR3 size: 13 residues. The germline V gene has CDR1 SNHLY and CDR2 FYNNEI. Here the CDR3 DNA reads TGTGCCAGCAGCACAGGGTACACCGGGGAGCTGTTTTTT. It specifies CASSTGYTGELFF.

This clone has a handful of counts. The chain carries TRBV27 and TRBJ1-1, with D possibly matching TRBD1 (6 bases). Germline V lookup: CDR1 MNHEY, CDR2 SMNVEV (reference sequence). The CDR3 length is 14 residues. Trimming cost V 8 bases and J 0 bases, with 13 bases left between them. The CDR3 bases are TGTGCCAGCTGGGGGGGGGCGGTGAACACTGAAGCTTTCTTT. It specifies CASWGGAVNTEAFF.

This clone occurred once. The rearrangement uses TRBV10-3 and TRBJ1-5; D perhaps matches TRBD1 (6 bases). Germline V gene data show CDR1 as ENHRY and CDR2 as SYGVKD. V lost 3 bases and J 0 bases, leaving 6 bases between the germline ends. The CDR3 has 14 residues. This CDR3 reads CAISEQGSNQPQHF. Here the CDR3 DNA reads TGTGCCATCAGTGAACAGGGTAGCAATCAGCCCCAGCATTTT.

This chain uses TRBV19 with TRBJ1-1; 8 bases align to TRBD1. Germline V gives CDR1 LNHDA, CDR2 SQIVND (reference sequence). This CDR3 has 18 amino acids. Trimming removed 3 bases from V and 3 bases from J; junction bases left unmatched: 15. As DNA, the CDR3 is TGTGCCAGTAGTATGGATTCAGGGGGCGTAGGTTCGGACACTGAAGCTTTCTTT. Encoded protein: CASSMDSGGVGSDTEAFF.

The J gene is TRBJ1-5, the V gene TRBV28, with D perhaps TRBD1 (5 bases). This CDR3 has 16 amino acids. Trimming cost V 2 bases and J 2 bases, with 13 bases left between them. CDR1 is MDHEN, CDR2 SYDVKM, per germline. The chain's CDR3 is CASSLLGARGNQPQHF. The DNA of the CDR3 is TGTGCCAGCAGTTTACTCGGGGCCCGCGGCAATCAGCCCCAGCATTTT.

This sequence joins TRBV20-1 and TRBJ1-1, with D hard to call. CDR3 length equals 11 residues. V gave up 0 bases and J gave up 5 bases, with 4 bases separating them. Germline V gene data show CDR1 as DFQATT and CDR2 as SNEGSKA (reference sequence). In DNA form, the CDR3 reads TGCAGTGCTAGAGAAAAGACTGAAGCTTTCTTT. It specifies CSAREKTEAFF.

The chain has TRBV2 and TRBJ2-7, with 14 bases aligning to TRBD2. V lost 6 bases, J lost 7 bases, and 8 bases stayed unmatched. This CDR3 comprises 15 residues. Germline assignment: CDR1 SNHLY and CDR2 FYNNEI. CDR3 amino acids: CASRAGTSGSWEQYF. The CDR3 DNA is TGTGCCAGCAGGGCAGGGACTAGCGGGAGTTGGGAGCAGTACTTC.

V gene TRBV18 combines with J gene TRBJ1-1; possibly TRBD1 for D (6 bases). V gave up 8 bases and J gave up 4 bases, with 17 bases separating them. The CDR3 covers 14 residues. In germline, CDR1 is KGHSH, CDR2 LQKENI. CDR3 sequence reads: CASLIRGAATEAFF. CDR3 DNA: TGTGCCAGCCTCATAAGGGGGGCGGCCACTGAAGCTTTCTTT.

This chain joins TRBV2 and TRBJ1-4; D unresolved. Germline V gives CDR1 SNHLY, CDR2 FYNNEI. Trimming pared 6 bases from V and 5 bases from J, leaving 16 bases between. This CDR3 has 15 residues. The CDR3 loop reads CASRNGPSKNEKLFF. The CDR3 nucleotides are TGTGCCAGCAGAAATGGACCGAGTAAAAATGAAAAACTGTTTTTT.

The gene calls are TRBV5-1 and TRBJ2-2; 9 nucleotides match TRBD2. Germline V gene data show CDR1 as SGHRS and CDR2 as YFSETQ. After removal of 1 base from V and 1 base from J, the junction contained 8 bases not matched to a gene. This CDR3 comprises 18 residues. Written as DNA, the CDR3 is TGCGCCAGCAGCTTGTATAGCGGGAGTAGTGGGAACACCGGGGAGCTGTTTTTT. It specifies CASSLYSGSSGNTGELFF.

A note on this clone: A much larger clonotype is one base distant, so this may be a read error. The identical CDR3 is also encoded by other nucleotide sequences in the sample. The rearrangement links TRBV11-2 to TRBJ2-1, with 7 positions matching TRBD2. V was clipped by 5 bases and J by 1 base; unmatched bases: 5. CDR1 and CDR2 (germline): SGHAT, FQNNGV. This CDR3 spans 15 amino acids. CDR3 sequence: CASSPQRDSYNEQFF. The CDR3 DNA sequence: TGTGCCAGCAGCCCTCAGCGGGATTCCTACAATGAGCAGTTCTTC.

This chain links TRBV5-2 with TRBJ2-7; the listed D gene, TRBD1, was not tested against the DNA. TRBV5-2 is a known pseudogene. This CDR3 region has 17 residues. CDR3 sequence: CASSPYSSGQTTYEQYF. The CDR3 DNA reads TGTGCCAGCAGTCCTTACTCCTCAGGACAGACAACCTACGAGCAGTACTTC.

The chain combines TRBV28 with TRBJ2-5; possible D gene TRBD2, 5 bases. This CDR3 region has 15 residues. Trimming pared 3 bases from V and 5 bases from J, leaving 16 bases between. Per the germline V gene, CDR1 is MDHEN and CDR2 is SYDVKM. This CDR3 is CASSFGGAQGETQYF. The CDR3 region has the DNA TGTGCCAGCAGTTTCGGAGGCGCCCAAGGGGAGACCCAGTACTTC.

This chain links TRBV2 with TRBJ2-1; 8 bases are shared with TRBD1. Germline V CDR1 and CDR2: SNHLY, FYNNEI. V lost 5 bases to trimming and J lost 7 bases; unmatched junction nucleotides: 4. CDR3 length equals 13 residues. In DNA form, the CDR3 reads TGTGCCAGCAGTTCGGACAGGGAGAATGAGCAGTTCTTC. It codes for CASSSDRENEQFF.

The V and J genes are TRBV25-1 and TRBJ1-1; D unresolved. Looked up from germline, CDR1 is MGHDK and CDR2 is SYGVNS. There are 11 residues in the CDR3. The germline V and J ends were trimmed by 7 bases and 1 base, with 4 bases remaining between them. Written as DNA, the CDR3 is TGTGCCAGCAATCGGAACACTGAAGCTTTCTTT. Translated, it gives CASNRNTEAFF.

The gene calls are TRBV15 and TRBJ1-5; TRBD1 matches at 9 bases. CDR3 length equals 17 residues. Germline V gene sequence: CDR1 LNHNV, CDR2 YYDKDF (reference sequence). The ends lost 3 bases at V and 0 bases at J; junction bases unmatched: 6. The CDR3 DNA is TGTGCCACCAGCAGGGGGACAGGGACATATAGCAATCAGCCCCAGCATTTT. This sequence encodes CATSRGTGTYSNQPQHF.